This T cell receptor (beta chain) is drawn from a study of cytomegalovirus exposure and HLA in healthy donors. Germline CDR1 reads LGHNA; CDR2 reads YSLEER. The CDR3 has 17 amino acids. Trimming took 1 base from V and 4 from J; bases not matched to a gene: 4. The study ran its PCR with 60 Vbeta and 13 Jbeta primers. Original methodology: A later analysis tallied about 80 million unique TCR beta chains, approximately 11 million of them shared. TCRdb keeps only in-frame clones here, not all; method: immunoSEQ multiplex PCR. The DNA gave D and trimming, while V, J and clone size come from that table. This table holds 95,000 to 150,000 clones, 80% found once.

The sample was PBMCs. This receptor was taken from a young man in good health and CMV-seronegative. The chain links TRBV4-3 to TRBJ2-2; 12 bases align to TRBD2. The CDR3 is CASSQAELAGGTGELFF. In DNA form, the CDR3 reads TGCGCCAGCAGCCAAGCAGAACTAGCGGGGGGCACCGGGGAGCTGTTTTTT.